This entry lists 30 T cell receptor beta chains sequenced from one sample in a study of T cells after yellow fever vaccination (dated by TCRdb to between 2017 and 2020). According to the study, the label for this sample's treatment or condition signals: live attenuated yellow fever vaccine strain. Library preparation employed 5' RACE. Sequencing instrument: Illumina HiSeq 2500. TCRdb reran the public reads through fastp at Q25 and MiXCR, keeping productive beta chains. Records with the same CDR3 protein are collapsed into one entry carrying the most frequent genes and DNA. This sample is represented by 500,000 to 550,000 distinct CDR3 sequences; just over 20% of them were singletons. Of the sample, about 17% falls within the top ten clones. The sample in question was PBMCs, obtained 21 days after the first yellow fever vaccination. The origin of the receptors is a man younger than 30 who received the YFV17D yellow fever vaccine.

The rearrangement uses TRBV15 and TRBJ1-5; D is undetermined. Germline-derived CDR1 and CDR2 are LNHNV and YYDKDF (reference sequence). Trimming took 1 base from V and 7 from J, leaving 11 bases between them. This CDR3 is built from 14 residues. The CDR3 DNA reads as TGTGCCACCAGCAGAGGAACTCCCGGGCAGCCCCAGCATTTT. Protein sequence: CATSRGTPGQPQHF.

The chain links TRBV14 to TRBJ2-3; D is possibly TRBD1 or TRBD2 (5 bases each). Trimming shortened V by 4 bases and J by 0 bases, and 20 bases separated the two germline ends. The CDR3 length is 18 residues. Germline assignment: CDR1 SGHDN and CDR2 FVKESK. DNA of the CDR3: TGTGCCAGCAGCCGGGACGGAATCTTTGGGTATAGCACAGATACGCAGTATTTT. It encodes CASSRDGIFGYSTDTQYF.

This sequence joins TRBV27 and TRBJ2-3, with D perhaps TRBD1 (6 bases). Germline V gives CDR1 MNHEY, CDR2 SMNVEV (reference sequence). V lost 2 bases and J 3 bases, leaving 18 bases between the germline ends. There are 17 residues in the CDR3. CDR3 in DNA: TGTGCCAGCAGTTTAAGGGCAGGGGTCCGGGCGACAGATACGCAGTATTTT. Translated, it gives CASSLRAGVRATDTQYF.

In its sample, this clonotype was seen once. J is TRBJ2-1 and V is TRBV5-1; TRBD2 is a possible D gene (5 bases). This CDR3 contains 15 residues. V shed 3 bases and J shed 0 bases, with 10 bases lying between them. CDR1 is SGHRS and CDR2 is YFSETQ in the germline V gene. Here the CDR3 DNA reads TGCGCCAGCAGCTGGAGCGGAGGCTCCTACAATGAGCAGTTCTTC. This sequence encodes CASSWSGGSYNEQFF.

The genes are TRBV10-2 and TRBJ1-1, with unresolved D. Germline V gene lookup returns CDR1 WSHSY and CDR2 SAAADI. This CDR3 spans 15 amino acids. V was clipped by 6 bases and J by 6 bases, with 20 bases between them. The CDR3 DNA sequence: TGCGCCAGCAGCAGCTGGCCGGCCACGGACCCTGAAGCTTTCTTT. This sequence encodes CASSSWPATDPEAFF.

This sequence joins TRBV6-5 and TRBJ2-1; D might be TRBD1 (5 bases). The CDR3 has 11 residues. Germline V gives CDR1 MNHEY, CDR2 SVGAGI. Between the trimmed V and J ends, which lost 6 bases and 9 bases, there was a span of 9 bases. The CDR3: CASSAGFEQFF. The CDR3 bases are TGTGCCAGCAGCGCAGGGTTTGAGCAGTTCTTC.

This chain joins TRBV5-1 and TRBJ2-5; possible D gene TRBD2, 6 bases. V dropped 4 bases and J dropped 5 bases, with 21 bases sitting between them. This CDR3 is 16 amino acids long. Per the germline V gene, CDR1 is SGHRS and CDR2 is YFSETQ. The chain's CDR3 is CASSRLGGTARETQYF. Here the CDR3 DNA reads TGCGCCAGCAGCCGCCTCGGGGGAACAGCCCGGGAGACCCAGTACTTC. The complete variable domain, with remaining parts taken from reference TRBV5-1 and TRBJ2-5, reads KAGVTQTPRYLIKTRGQQVTLSCSPISGHRSVSWYQQTPGQGLQFLFEYFSETQRNKGNFPGRFSGRQFSNSRSEMNVSTLELGDSALYLCASSRLGGTARETQYFGPGTRLLVL.

This clonotype has only a few counts. J is TRBJ2-7 and V is TRBV5-6; perhaps TRBD1 as D (5 bases). V lost 7 bases and J 1 base, leaving 9 bases between the germline ends. This CDR3 has 12 residues. Germline CDR1 reads SGHDT; CDR2 reads YYEEEE. CDR3 residues: CASGRQSYEQYV. The CDR3 DNA follows: TGTGCCAGCGGACGACAGTCCTACGAGCAGTACGTC.

This chain's CDR3 is CSVLGLDRPPDTQYF. In DNA, the CDR3 is TGCAGCGTTCTTGGGTTGGATCGACCCCCAGATACGCAGTATTTT. The gene calls are TRBV29-1 and TRBJ2-3; D is unclear. V lost 5 bases, J lost 4 bases, and 19 bases lay in between. Germline lookup yields CDR1 SQVTM and CDR2 ANQGSEA. This CDR3 comprises 15 residues.

The chain links TRBV6-1 to TRBJ2-3, with TRBD1 as a possible D gene (6 bases). CDR1 is MNHNS, CDR2 SASEGT, per germline. V shed 7 bases and J shed 1 base, with 24 bases lying between them. The CDR3 is 18 residues long. The CDR3 bases are TGTGCCAGCACCTCTCTTAACGGCTGGGGGCTTGGCACAGATACGCAGTATTTT. Translation gives CASTSLNGWGLGTDTQYF.

This clonotype was counted between two and nine times. The chain employs TRBV20-1 and TRBJ2-1; TRBD2 matches at 9 bases. CDR3 size: 15 residues. CDR1 is DFQATT, CDR2 SNEGSKA, per germline (reference sequence). Losses at the gene ends were 0 bases for V and 9 bases for J; bases not matched to a gene: 9. In DNA form, the CDR3 reads TGCAGTGCTAGAGATCAGGGACTAGCAGGTGTTGAGCAGTTCTTC. As protein: CSARDQGLAGVEQFF.

The chain carries TRBV7-6 and TRBJ1-5; no firm D call. The CDR3 has 15 residues. CDR1 SGHVS and CDR2 FNYEAQ come from the germline V gene. The V end was cut by 4 bases, the J end by 0 bases, with 10 bases between. The CDR3 protein is CASSSEATSNQPQHF. The CDR3 bases are TGTGCCAGCAGCTCTGAGGCGACTAGCAATCAGCCCCAGCATTTT.

The gene calls are TRBV6-5 and TRBJ2-5; D is undetermined. CDR1 is MNHEY and CDR2 is SVGAGI in the germline V gene. The CDR3 length is 14 residues. Trimming shortened V by 0 bases and J by 5 bases, and 10 bases separated the two germline ends. The DNA of the CDR3 is TGTGCCAGCAGTTACTCGCACTTCGGGGAGACCCAGTACTTC. The encoded protein is CASSYSHFGETQYF.

The rearrangement links TRBV9 to TRBJ2-7, with D possibly TRBD1 on 6 matching bases. Germline CDR1 reads SGDLS; CDR2 reads YYNGEE. The CDR3 totals 13 residues. V was shortened by 4 bases and J by 5 bases, with 13 bases between the two germline ends. The CDR3: CASSPLGADEQYV. DNA of the CDR3: TGTGCCAGCAGCCCCTTGGGGGCCGACGAGCAGTACGTC.

This chain connects TRBV6-5 to TRBJ1-2; D ambiguous. V shed 6 bases and J shed 7 bases, with 12 bases lying between them. There are 12 residues in the CDR3. The germline CDR1 and CDR2 sequences are MNHEY and SVGAGI. CDR3 DNA: TGTGCCAGCAGCCCCGTCGACGGTGGCTACACCTTC. Translation gives CASSPVDGGYTF.

In DNA form, the CDR3 reads TGTGCCAGCAGCTTAGTCCCCGGACAGGGTGAGACCCAGTACTTC. This encodes CASSLVPGQGETQYF. The rearrangement uses TRBV7-2 and TRBJ2-5, with 8 bases lining up with TRBD1. The germline gives CDR1 SGHTA, CDR2 FQGNSA. The CDR3 loop spans 15 amino acids. The V segment lost 1 base and the J segment 5 bases; nucleotides outside the gene matches: 6.

This rearrangement joins TRBV5-1 to TRBJ2-1; TRBD2 might be the D (5 bases). V dropped 4 bases and J dropped 9 bases, with 17 bases sitting between them. Germline V gene data show CDR1 as SGHRS and CDR2 as YFSETQ. The CDR3 totals 14 residues. CDR3 bases: TGCGCCAGCAGCCCTCTGGCTAGTGCGGGTGAGCAGTTCTTC. This sequence encodes CASSPLASAGEQFF.

In this sample, this clonotype turned up many times. The CDR3 here is CAAKPDLNYNEQFF. The CDR3 nucleotides read TGTGCCGCCAAGCCCGATCTCAACTACAATGAGCAGTTCTTC. This chain joins TRBV6-1 and TRBJ2-1; D unclear. From germline, CDR1 is MNHNS and CDR2 SASEGT. The length of the CDR3 is 14 residues. Trimming removed 11 bases from V and 3 bases from J, with 17 bases in between.

This sequence joins TRBV12-3 or TRBV12-4 and TRBJ1-1, with a weak D call TRBD1 (6 bases). Trimming stripped 3 bases from V and 4 bases from J, with 9 bases between. The CDR3 extends over 13 amino acids. The CDR3, as DNA: TGTGCCAGCAGTTTTGGGGGGCCCACTGAAGCTTTCTTT. Amino acid sequence: CASSFGGPTEAFF.

The chain recombines TRBV18 with TRBJ2-3, with D unresolved. The CDR3 spans 14 residues. Germline loops: CDR1 KGHSH, CDR2 LQKENI. Deletions cut 6 bases from V and 2 bases from J, with 12 bases between. CDR3 residues: CASSSGQVTDTQYF. CDR3 nucleotide sequence: TGTGCCAGCTCCTCGGGCCAAGTCACAGATACGCAGTATTTT.

The CDR3 spells CSARGVAGNYEQYF. The DNA of the CDR3 is TGCAGTGCTAGGGGGGTGGCAGGGAACTACGAGCAGTACTTC. The chain joins TRBV20-1 to TRBJ2-7; TRBD1 or TRBD2 may be the D gene (5 bases each). V shed 3 bases and J shed 3 bases, with 15 bases lying between them. There are 14 residues in the CDR3. Germline V gene lookup returns CDR1 DFQATT and CDR2 SNEGSKA (reference sequence).

This clonotype was seen a single time. The chain has TRBV28 and TRBJ2-3; D not resolved. From germline, CDR1 is MDHEN and CDR2 SYDVKM. This CDR3 contains 11 residues. The V and J ends lost 6 bases and 7 bases respectively, with 8 bases between them. The CDR3 loop reads CASRNYNTQYF. CDR3 coding DNA: TGTGCCAGCAGAAATTACAATACGCAGTATTTT.

J is TRBJ2-2 and V is TRBV5-1; D is perhaps TRBD2 (5 bases). Per germline, CDR1 SGHRS and CDR2 YFSETQ. The CDR3 is 13 residues long. V lost 5 bases and J 6 bases, leaving 11 bases between the germline ends. This CDR3 reads CASRERGPGELFF. CDR3 nucleotide sequence: TGCGCCAGCAGGGAACGCGGGCCCGGGGAGCTGTTTTTT.

This clonotype was observed a few times. V is TRBV19 and J is TRBJ1-3; no reliable D call. Germline V gives CDR1 LNHDA, CDR2 SQIVND (reference sequence). Trimming removed 7 bases at V and 4 bases at J, with 8 bases between. This CDR3 is 12 amino acids long. Here the CDR3 reads CASNILGNTIYF. The CDR3 coding sequence is TGTGCCAGTAACATCCTAGGAAACACCATATATTTT.

CDR3 loop: CASSRSGTSVYNEQFF. The CDR3 nucleotides read TGTGCCAGCAGCCGCAGCGGGACTAGCGTCTACAATGAGCAGTTCTTC. The genes are TRBV4-2 and TRBJ2-1; the match to TRBD2 covers 10 bases. V gave up 4 bases and J gave up 3 bases; unmatched junction bases: 6. The CDR3 is made up of 16 amino acids. Germline V lookup: CDR1 LGHNA, CDR2 YNFKEQ.

This clonotype was observed a few times. This chain joins TRBV9 and TRBJ2-1; possible D gene TRBD2, 6 bases. V was shortened by 3 bases and J by 10 bases, with 14 bases between the two germline ends. Per germline, CDR1 SGDLS and CDR2 YYNGEE. This CDR3 is built from 13 residues. CDR3 loop: CASSALASVEQFF. For the CDR3, the DNA is TGTGCCAGCAGCGCCCTTGCTAGCGTCGAGCAGTTCTTC.

This clonotype has a handful of counts. This chain joins TRBV5-1 and TRBJ2-7; 7 nucleotides agree with TRBD2. The length of the CDR3 is 16 residues. Germline-derived CDR1 and CDR2 are SGHRS and YFSETQ. Losses at the gene ends were 4 bases for V and 0 bases for J; bases not matched to a gene: 10. The CDR3 region has the DNA TGCGCCAGCAGCCAAGGACTAAGCGGGGCCTCCTACGAGCAGTACTTC. Translated, it gives CASSQGLSGASYEQYF.

The V call is TRBV27, the J call TRBJ2-7; perhaps TRBD2 as D (7 bases). Germline CDR1 MNHEY, CDR2 SMNVEV (reference sequence). CDR3 length: 13 residues. Trimming left V 4 bases short and J 5 bases short, with 12 bases between. CDR3 coding DNA: TGTGCCAGCAGTTGGGGGGGGGCGGACGAGCAGTACTTC. This codes for CASSWGGADEQYF.

This clonotype occurred a few times. The chain has TRBV29-1 and TRBJ1-2; D not certain. The CDR3 spans 12 residues. The V end was cut by 4 bases, the J end by 4 bases, with 10 bases between. Germline-derived CDR1 and CDR2 are SQVTM and ANQGSEA. The CDR3 sequence: CSVAVGSYGYTF. CDR3 nucleotides: TGCAGCGTTGCGGTAGGGTCCTATGGCTACACCTTC.

This clonotype has just a few counts. The chain employs TRBV20-1 and TRBJ1-1; 9 bases match TRBD1. CDR3 length: 16 amino acids. J was trimmed by 4 bases and V by 1 base; bases with no gene match: 10. Germline V gene lookup returns CDR1 DFQATT and CDR2 SNEGSKA (reference sequence). Written as DNA, the CDR3 is TGCAGTGCTAGAGTCCCCTGGGGACAGGGCGGCACTGAAGCTTTCTTT. Encoded protein: CSARVPWGQGGTEAFF.